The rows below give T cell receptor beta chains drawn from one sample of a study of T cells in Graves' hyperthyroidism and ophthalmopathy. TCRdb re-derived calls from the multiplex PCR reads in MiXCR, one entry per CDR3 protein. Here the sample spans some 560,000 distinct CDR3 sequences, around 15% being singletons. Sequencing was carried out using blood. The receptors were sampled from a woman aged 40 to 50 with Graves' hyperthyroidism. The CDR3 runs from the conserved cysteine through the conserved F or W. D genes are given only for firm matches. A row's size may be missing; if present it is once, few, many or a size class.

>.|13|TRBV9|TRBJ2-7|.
TGTGCCAGCAGCGCCGAGGGAGGGGGCGAGCAGTACTTC
CASSAEGGGEQYF
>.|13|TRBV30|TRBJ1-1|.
TGTGCCTGGAGTGTACCGGGTTATACTGAAGCTTTCTTT
CAWSVPGYTEAFF
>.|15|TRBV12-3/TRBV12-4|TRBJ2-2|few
TGTGCCAGCAGTTATGAGGGGGGCAACACCGGGGAGCTGTTTTTT
CASSYEGGNTGELFF
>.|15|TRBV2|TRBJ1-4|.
TGTGCCAGCAGGGACAGTCATGCAACTAATGAAAAACTGTTTTTT
CASRDSHATNEKLFF
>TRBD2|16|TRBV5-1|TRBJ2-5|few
TGCGCCAGCACTCTCGGGACTAGCGGGGGCCAAGAGACCCAGTACTTC
CASTLGTSGGQETQYF
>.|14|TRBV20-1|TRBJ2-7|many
TGCAGTGCTAGGGCCCTAGACAGAGGATACGAGCAGTACTTC
CSARALDRGYEQYF
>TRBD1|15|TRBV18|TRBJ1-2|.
TGTGCCAGCTCACCTGGGACAGAAGTAAACTATGGCTACACCTTC
CASSPGTEVNYGYTF
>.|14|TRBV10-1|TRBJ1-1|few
TGCGCCAGCAGTGAGTCAAGGAGCGACACTGAAGCTTTCTTT
CASSESRSDTEAFF
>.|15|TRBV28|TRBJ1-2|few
TGTGCCAGCAGTTTATCCTTGACACGTCCCTATGACTACACCTTC
CASSLSLTRPYDYTF
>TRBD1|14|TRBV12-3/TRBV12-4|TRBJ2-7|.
TGTGCCAGCAGTTTAACAGGGGGTTTCGACGAGCAGTACTTC
CASSLTGGFDEQYF
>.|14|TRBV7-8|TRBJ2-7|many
TGTGCCAGCAGCTTAGCGGGTAGCTACTACGAGCAGTACTTC
CASSLAGSYYEQYF
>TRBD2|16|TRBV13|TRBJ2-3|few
TGTGCCAGCAGCAATCGGGACTATTTCAACGCGGGTACGCAGTATTTT
CASSNRDYFNAGTQYF
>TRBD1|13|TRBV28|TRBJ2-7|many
TGTGCCAGCAGGGGCCGACAGGGGGCCGAGCAGTACTTC
CASRGRQGAEQYF
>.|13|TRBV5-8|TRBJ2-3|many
TGTGCCAGCAGCTTGGAAGGGTTCGGTACGCAGTATTTT
CASSLEGFGTQYF
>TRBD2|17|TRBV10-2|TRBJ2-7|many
TGCGCCAGCAGTGACCCAACTAGCGGTCAGGCAGAGTACGAGCAGTACTTC
CASSDPTSGQAEYEQYF
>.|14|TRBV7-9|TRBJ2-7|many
TGTGCCAGCAGCATCGGTGGAGGGGGCCACGAGCAGTACTTC
CASSIGGGGHEQYF